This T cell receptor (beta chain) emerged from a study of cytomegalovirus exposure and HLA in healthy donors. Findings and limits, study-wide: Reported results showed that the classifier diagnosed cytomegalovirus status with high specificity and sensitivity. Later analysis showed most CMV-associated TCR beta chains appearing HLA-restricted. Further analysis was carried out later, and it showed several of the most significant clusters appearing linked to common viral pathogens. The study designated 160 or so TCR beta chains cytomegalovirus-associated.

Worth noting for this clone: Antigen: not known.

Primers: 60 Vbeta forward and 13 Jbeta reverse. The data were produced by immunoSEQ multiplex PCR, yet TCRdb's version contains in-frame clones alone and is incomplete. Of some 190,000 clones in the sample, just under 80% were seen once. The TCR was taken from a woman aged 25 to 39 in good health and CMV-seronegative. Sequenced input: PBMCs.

CDR3 in amino acids: CAISVGQLGEQYF. CDR3 nucleotide sequence: TGTGCCATCAGTGTGGGACAGCTTGGGGAGCAGTACTTC. The chain combines TRBV10-3 with TRBJ2-7; 7 bases match TRBD1. The V gene end was trimmed by 4 bases and the J gene end by 7 bases; junction bases not matched to a gene: 7. The CDR3 has 13 amino acids. Germline CDR1 is ENHRY and CDR2 is SYGVKD.